These 29 T cell receptor beta chains originate from one sample sequenced in a study of OX40 agonist ivuxolimab in advanced cancers. The data were produced by immunoSEQ multiplex PCR, yet TCRdb's version contains in-frame clones alone and is incomplete. Of over 40,000 clones listed, approximately 91% are singletons. The sequencing used CD4+ or CD8+ T cells sorted from blood, collected in a trial of the OX40 agonist ivuxolimab. The source is an adult with an advanced solid tumor such as melanoma, head and neck, liver or kidney cancer.

DNA for the CDR3: TGCGCCAGCAGCCAAGGTGGGCAGCAAGATACGCAGTATTTT. Translating it yields CASSQGGQQDTQYF. The V gene is TRBV4-1, the J gene TRBJ2-3; D not resolved. This CDR3 is 14 amino acids long. The V gene lost 1 base and the J gene lost 5 bases, with 10 bases spanning the gap. Germline V gene sequence: CDR1 MGHRA, CDR2 YSYEKL.

In DNA, the CDR3 is TGCGCCAGCAGCCAAGTTAAGGCAGGGGAGGGAACTGAAGCTTTCTTT. Amino acid sequence: CASSQVKAGEGTEAFF. The chain combines TRBV4-1 with TRBJ1-1; possible D gene TRBD1, 6 bases. CDR1 is MGHRA and CDR2 is YSYEKL in the germline V gene. V was pared by 1 base and J by 5 bases, with 17 bases between. This CDR3 comprises 16 residues.

Regarding this clone: The sample contains more than one DNA sequence encoding this CDR3. V and J are TRBV5-1 and TRBJ2-2; the D gene is possibly TRBD1 (5 bases). The V end was cut by 4 bases, the J end by 4 bases, with 11 bases between. Germline V lookup: CDR1 SGHRS, CDR2 YFSETQ. The CDR3 runs to 14 residues. CDR3 sequence: CASSPTQGTGELFF. In nucleotides, the CDR3 is TGCGCCAGCAGCCCAACGCAGGGCACCGGGGAGCTGTTTTTT. Based on the CDR3 plus reference TRBV5-1 and TRBJ2-2, the full variable domain is KAGVTQTPRYLIKTRGQQVTLSCSPISGHRSVSWYQQTPGQGLQFLFEYFSETQRNKGNFPGRFSGRQFSNSRSEMNVSTLELGDSALYLCASSPTQGTGELFFGEGSRLTVL.

The V call is TRBV5-1, the J call TRBJ2-5; weak D call: TRBD1 (6 bases). Between the trimmed V and J ends, which lost 0 bases and 1 base, there was a span of 16 bases. The CDR3 is 17 amino acids. Looked up from germline, CDR1 is SGHRS and CDR2 is YFSETQ. CDR3 nucleotide sequence: TGCGCCAGCAGCTTGGGGTCTCGGCTGGACAGCCAAGAGACCCAGTACTTC. Translating gives CASSLGSRLDSQETQYF.

This clone was seen a handful of times. CDR3 protein: CASSSPDRGNTEAFF. The CDR3 region has the DNA TGTGCCAGCAGCTCACCGGACAGGGGGAACACTGAAGCTTTCTTT. The chain uses TRBV7-9 and TRBJ1-1; 9 bases match TRBD1. The CDR3 has 15 amino acids. The junction had 4 bases not matched to a gene; V was cut back by 4 bases and J by 1 base. Germline CDR1 SEHNR, CDR2 FQNEAQ (reference sequence).

This chain links TRBV10-1 with TRBJ2-3, with 12 bases that match TRBD2. V lost 5 bases and J lost 3; bases outside the gene matches: 6. Germline V gene lookup returns CDR1 WNHNN and CDR2 SYGVQD (reference sequence). The CDR3 contains 16 residues. For the CDR3, the DNA is TGCGCCAGCAGTCATACCGGGACTAGCGGGACAGATACGCAGTATTTT. Protein product: CASSHTGTSGTDTQYF.

The V gene is TRBV2, the J gene TRBJ1-1, with TRBD1 as a possible D gene (6 bases). V lost 2 bases to trimming and J lost 4 bases, with 14 bases between them. Looked up from germline, CDR1 is SNHLY and CDR2 is FYNNEI. The CDR3 runs to 15 residues. The CDR3 nucleotides read TGTGCCAGCAGTGAAATAAACAGGGTGGGCACTGAAGCTTTCTTT. This sequence encodes CASSEINRVGTEAFF.

Only one count was recorded for this clone. V usage is TRBV4-2 and J usage is TRBJ2-7; the D gene is possibly TRBD2 (5 bases). CDR1 LGHNA and CDR2 YNFKEQ come from the germline V gene. The CDR3 runs to 14 residues. V lost 1 base to trimming and J lost 1 base, with 8 bases between them. The CDR3 here is CASSQGEGSYEQYF. The CDR3, as DNA: TGTGCCAGCAGCCAAGGAGAGGGATCCTACGAGCAGTACTTC.

The rearrangement links TRBV18 to TRBJ2-1, with 8 bases identical to TRBD2. V was clipped by 0 bases and J by 7 bases; unmatched bases: 5. The germline V gene encodes CDR1 KGHSH and CDR2 LQKENI. This CDR3 is built from 15 residues. The chain's CDR3 is CASSPPSGSRNEQFF. CDR3 DNA: TGTGCCAGCTCACCACCGAGCGGGAGTCGGAATGAGCAGTTCTTC. Complete variable domain (other parts from reference TRBV18 and TRBJ2-1): NAGVMQNPRHLVRRRGQEARLRCSPMKGHSHVYWYRQLPEEGLKFMVYLQKENIIDESGMPKERFSAEFPKEGPSILRIQQVVRGDSAAYFCASSPPSGSRNEQFFGPGTRLTVL.

This chain connects TRBV9 to TRBJ2-5, with D perhaps TRBD2 (5 bases). Germline CDR1 and CDR2: SGDLS and YYNGEE. The ends were cut back, 7 bases at V and 3 bases at J, with 28 bases in the middle. This CDR3 has 18 amino acids. In DNA form, the CDR3 reads TGTGCCAGCTGTGAACCCCCTAGGGCGGAGGTTGAGGAAGAGACCCAGTACTTC. Protein product: CASCEPPRAEVEEETQYF.

This chain links TRBV5-6 with TRBJ2-5; D assignment may be TRBD1 or TRBD2 (5 bases each). The germline V and J ends were trimmed by 3 bases and 6 bases, with 18 bases remaining between them. The CDR3 totals 15 residues. Germline values: CDR1 SGHDT, CDR2 YYEEEE. CDR3 protein: CASSSTGTEGQTQYF. In DNA, the CDR3 is TGTGCCAGCAGCTCGACCGGGACGGAAGGTCAGACCCAGTACTTC. Supplemented by reference TRBV5-6 and TRBJ2-5, the full variable domain reads DAGVTQSPTHLIKTRGQQVTLRCSPKSGHDTVSWYQQALGQGPQFIFQYYEEEERQRGNFPDRFSGHQFPNYSSELNVNALLLGDSALYLCASSSTGTEGQTQYFGPGTRLLVL.

This sequence joins TRBV7-2 and TRBJ2-1, with TRBD2 as a possible D gene (5 bases). CDR1 and CDR2 (germline): SGHTA, FQGNSA. This CDR3 comprises 15 residues. V was shortened by 3 bases and J by 5 bases, with 14 bases between the two germline ends. The CDR3 DNA reads as TGTGCCAGCAGCTTGGGTGGGAGCTTACACAATGAGCAGTTCTTC. Its protein is CASSLGGSLHNEQFF.

V usage is TRBV7-2 and J usage is TRBJ1-2, with 8 bases that match TRBD1. J lost 2 bases, V lost 5 bases, and 7 bases had no gene match. There are 15 residues in the CDR3. The V gene's germline CDR1 is SGHTA and CDR2 FQGNSA. The CDR3 loop is CASSLRRTGNYGYTF. The CDR3 DNA reads TGTGCCAGCAGCCTACGCAGGACAGGGAACTATGGCTACACCTTC.

This chain links TRBV9 with TRBJ1-5; 8 positions agree with TRBD1. This CDR3 contains 15 residues. CDR1 is SGDLS, CDR2 YYNGEE, per germline. V lost 3 bases to trimming and J lost 1 base; unmatched junction nucleotides: 3. The CDR3 DNA reads as TGTGCCAGCAGCGAGACAGGGGCGAGCAATCAGCCCCAGCATTTT. It codes for CASSETGASNQPQHF. The variable domain in full, completed from reference TRBV9 and TRBJ1-5, reads DSGVTQTPKHLITATGQRVTLRCSPRSGDLSVYWYQQSLDQGLQFLIQYYNGEERAKGNILERFSAQQFPDLHSELNLSSLELGDSALYFCASSETGASNQPQHFGDGTRLSIL.

This clone was seen only a few times. The chain joins TRBV15 to TRBJ2-1; 9 bases align to TRBD1. CDR1 LNHNV and CDR2 YYDKDF come from the germline V gene (reference sequence). CDR3 length: 15 residues. V lost 5 bases to trimming and J lost 8 bases; unmatched junction nucleotides: 10. DNA for the CDR3: TGTGCCACCAGCGGGGGACAGGGTGGGGGCGATGAGCAGTTCTTC. Protein sequence: CATSGGQGGGDEQFF.

The chain employs TRBV7-8 and TRBJ2-3; D possibly uses TRBD1 or TRBD2 (5 bases each). Germline V gene lookup returns CDR1 SGHVS and CDR2 FQNEAQ. V gave up 4 bases and J gave up 1 base, with 12 bases separating them. This CDR3 comprises 15 residues. The CDR3 nucleotides read TGTGCCAGCAGCTACGGGGACCTCGGCACAGATACGCAGTATTTT. Translating gives CASSYGDLGTDTQYF.

The V gene is TRBV5-1, the J gene TRBJ2-7; the D is unclear. This CDR3 spans 14 amino acids. Germline V gene sequence: CDR1 SGHRS, CDR2 YFSETQ. V dropped 0 bases and J dropped 7 bases, with 14 bases sitting between them. CDR3 sequence reads: CASSLEVSLGEQYF. CDR3 sequence (DNA): TGCGCCAGCAGCTTGGAGGTCAGTCTGGGGGAGCAGTACTTC.

V is TRBV18 and J is TRBJ2-1; D is undetermined. Per the germline V gene, CDR1 is KGHSH and CDR2 is LQKENI. The CDR3 consists of 13 residues. V lost 2 bases to trimming and J lost 5 bases, with 7 bases between them. The CDR3, as DNA: TGTGCCAGCTCACCAGCTAGGAACAATGAGCAGTTCTTC. It codes for CASSPARNNEQFF.

This chain connects TRBV7-8 to TRBJ2-2, with 9 nucleotides matching TRBD1. Germline V CDR1 and CDR2: SGHVS, FQNEAQ. J lost 4 bases, V lost 5 bases, and 5 bases had no gene match. The CDR3 is 15 amino acids. Written as DNA, the CDR3 is TGTGCCAGCAGCCTCGGACAGGGGAGCACCGGGGAGCTGTTTTTT. It is translated as CASSLGQGSTGELFF.

The V call is TRBV19, the J call TRBJ2-1, with unresolved D. Trimming cost V 9 bases and J 3 bases, with 12 bases left between them. The CDR3 spans 13 residues. Looked up from germline, CDR1 is LNHDA and CDR2 is SQIVND (reference sequence). The CDR3 DNA is TGTGCCAGCCGCGAGAACAGCTACAATGAGCAGTTCTTC. Its protein is CASRENSYNEQFF.

The chain uses TRBV18 and TRBJ1-4; D uncertain. V lost 3 bases, J lost 0 bases, and 5 bases lay in between. Germline V gene data show CDR1 as KGHSH and CDR2 as LQKENI. This CDR3 comprises 14 residues. The CDR3 DNA sequence: TGTGCCAGCTCACCCGATGCAACTAATGAAAAACTGTTTTTT. It codes for CASSPDATNEKLFF.

This clone has only a few counts. The chain couples TRBV9 to TRBJ1-2; TRBD1 matches at 10 bases. The CDR3 runs to 16 residues. V was pared by 3 bases and J by 8 bases, with 13 bases of the junction left unmatched. Germline V CDR1 and CDR2: SGDLS, YYNGEE. CDR3: CASSGGTGTGEEGYTF. The CDR3 DNA reads TGTGCCAGCAGCGGGGGGACCGGGACAGGGGAGGAGGGCTACACCTTC.

The rearrangement joins TRBV30 to TRBJ1-1; D is perhaps TRBD1 (6 bases). This CDR3 is 11 amino acids long. The ends were cut back, 5 bases at V and 7 bases at J, with 11 bases in the middle. CDR1 and CDR2 (germline): GTSNPN, SVGIG (reference sequence). The CDR3 DNA sequence: TGTGCCTGGGGACAGCTCTTTGAAGCTTTCTTT. Translating it yields CAWGQLFEAFF.

The chain links TRBV11-2 to TRBJ1-1; D ambiguous. Trimming stripped 4 bases from V and 4 bases from J, with 13 bases between. Germline assignment: CDR1 SGHAT and CDR2 FQNNGV. CDR3 length: 14 residues. This CDR3 reads CASSWAGGSTEAFF. Written as DNA, the CDR3 is TGTGCCAGCAGCTGGGCCGGAGGGAGCACTGAAGCTTTCTTT.

V is TRBV6-5 and J is TRBJ2-3, with D perhaps TRBD1 (5 bases). Germline V CDR1 and CDR2: MNHEY, SVGAGI. The CDR3 has 14 amino acids. Trimming cost V 6 bases and J 0 bases, with 10 bases left between them. This CDR3 reads CASRYPGSTDTQYF. CDR3 DNA: TGTGCCAGCAGATACCCAGGGAGCACAGATACGCAGTATTTT.

The genes are TRBV15 and TRBJ1-3; perhaps TRBD1 as D (5 bases). The CDR3 extends over 16 amino acids. Germline V gene sequence: CDR1 LNHNV, CDR2 YYDKDF (reference sequence). Trimming cost V 0 bases and J 4 bases, with 13 bases left between them. CDR3 loop: CATSRDLGGSGNTIYF. The DNA of the CDR3 is TGTGCCACCAGCAGAGACCTGGGGGGGTCAGGAAACACCATATATTTT.

This sequence joins TRBV28 and TRBJ2-7; 7 nucleotides agree with TRBD2. V was clipped by 6 bases and J by 2 bases; unmatched bases: 13. The germline gives CDR1 MDHEN, CDR2 SYDVKM. CDR3 length: 16 residues. The CDR3 region has the DNA TGTGCCAGCAGCGGGGGGTCGGGACGGGGAACCTACGAGCAGTACTTC. Encoded protein: CASSGGSGRGTYEQYF.

The rearrangement links TRBV30 to TRBJ1-5, with a tentative D call TRBD1 (6 bases). CDR1 and CDR2 (germline): GTSNPN, SVGIG (reference sequence). V was shortened by 2 bases and J by 4 bases, with 12 bases between the two germline ends. This CDR3 region has 14 residues. CDR3 sequence: CAWSHGQRNQPQHF. CDR3 in DNA: TGTGCCTGGAGTCATGGACAGAGGAATCAGCCCCAGCATTTT.

V gene TRBV30 combines with J gene TRBJ2-7; 8 bases map to TRBD2. Germline loops: CDR1 GTSNPN, CDR2 SVGIG (reference sequence). The trim removed 6 bases at V and 5 bases at J, leaving 12 bases unmatched. The CDR3 totals 14 residues. CDR3 in amino acids: CACTWGRGVDEQYF. The CDR3 DNA sequence: TGTGCCTGTACTTGGGGGCGGGGGGTCGACGAGCAGTACTTC. Full variable domain (outside the CDR3, taken from reference TRBV30 and TRBJ2-7): SQTIHQWPATLVQPVGSPLSLECTVEGTSNPNLYWYRQAAGRGLQLLFYSVGIGQISSEVPQNLSASRPQDRQFILSSKKLLLSDSGFYLCACTWGRGVDEQYFGPGTRLTVT.